These T cell receptor beta chains were read from a single sample in a study of early T cells in non-severe SARS-CoV-2 infection. Using its own MiXCR run on the 5' RACE reads, TCRdb lists one record per CDR3 protein. The table has roughly 54,000 distinct CDR3 sequences, around 5.6% seen once. Sequenced material: whole blood. The receptor source for this set is an adult who was a healthcare worker with PCR-confirmed SARS-CoV-2 infection or an uninfected control (not recorded which). Both conserved end residues are part of each CDR3. Fields, in order: CDR3 DNA, CDR3 protein, V gene, D gene, clone size, J gene. A D gene is named only where the DNA matches it firmly. The size field reads once, few or many counts, or a class when the clone is expanded.

CDR3nt: TGTGCCAGCAGTCCCCGGGACCGATCTACCGGGGAGCTGTTTTTT
CDR3aa: CASSPRDRSTGELFF
v_gene: TRBV6-2/TRBV6-3
d_gene: .
abundance: many
j_gene: TRBJ2-2

CDR3nt: TGCGCCAGCAGCTTGGTTAGGGGGACAGGAGACTACGAGCAGTACTTC
CDR3aa: CASSLVRGTGDYEQYF
v_gene: TRBV5-1
d_gene: TRBD1
abundance: few
j_gene: TRBJ2-7

CDR3nt: TGTGCCAGCAGCAACTCCTACGAGCAGTACTTC
CDR3aa: CASSNSYEQYF
v_gene: TRBV12-3/TRBV12-4
d_gene: .
abundance: many
j_gene: TRBJ2-7

CDR3nt: TGTGCCACCAGCAGAGATTCCCCGGGGATCACTGAAGCTTTCTTT
CDR3aa: CATSRDSPGITEAFF
v_gene: TRBV15
d_gene: .
abundance: few
j_gene: TRBJ1-1

CDR3nt: TGTGCCAGCAGCCACTATAGCGGGAGGGCCCTCTTTGGTGAGCAGTTCTTC
CDR3aa: CASSHYSGRALFGEQFF
v_gene: TRBV3-1
d_gene: TRBD2
abundance: many
j_gene: TRBJ2-1

CDR3nt: TGCAGCGTCCGGAGGGATTCCTACGAGCAGTACTTC
CDR3aa: CSVRRDSYEQYF
v_gene: TRBV29-1
d_gene: .
abundance: few
j_gene: TRBJ2-7

CDR3nt: TGTGCCAGCAGCCCCTCTGCCAGGGCCCCTTACGAGCAGTACTTC
CDR3aa: CASSPSARAPYEQYF
v_gene: TRBV7-2
d_gene: .
abundance: many
j_gene: TRBJ2-7

CDR3nt: TGTGCCAGCAGCCGGACAGGGACTCAGCCCCAGCATTTT
CDR3aa: CASSRTGTQPQHF
v_gene: TRBV6-5
d_gene: TRBD1
abundance: many
j_gene: TRBJ1-5

CDR3nt: TGTGCCAGCAGTTCGACAGACTTCAATTCACCCCTCCACTTT
CDR3aa: CASSSTDFNSPLHF
v_gene: TRBV27
d_gene: .
abundance: many
j_gene: TRBJ1-6

CDR3nt: TGCAGCGTTGAAACCCCCACTAGCGGGAGTTACAATGAGCAGTTCTTC
CDR3aa: CSVETPTSGSYNEQFF
v_gene: TRBV29-1
d_gene: TRBD2
abundance: many
j_gene: TRBJ2-1

CDR3nt: TGTGCCAGCAGTTTAGTAGCGGGGGTCACAGATACGCAGTATTTT
CDR3aa: CASSLVAGVTDTQYF
v_gene: TRBV27
d_gene: TRBD2
abundance: few
j_gene: TRBJ2-3

CDR3nt: TGTGCCAGCAGCTTCGGGACCAATCAGCCCCAGCATTTT
CDR3aa: CASSFGTNQPQHF
v_gene: TRBV11-2
d_gene: .
abundance: many
j_gene: TRBJ1-5

CDR3nt: TGCGCCAGCAATTCGATTACAGGTGAAGCTTTCTTT
CDR3aa: CASNSITGEAFF
v_gene: TRBV10-2
d_gene: .
abundance: many
j_gene: TRBJ1-1

CDR3nt: TGTGCCAGCAGTTTTAGCAATCAGCCCCAGCATTTT
CDR3aa: CASSFSNQPQHF
v_gene: TRBV12-3/TRBV12-4
d_gene: .
abundance: few
j_gene: TRBJ1-5

CDR3nt: TGTGCCAGCAGCCACGGTCAGGGGAACGAGCAGTACTTC
CDR3aa: CASSHGQGNEQYF
v_gene: TRBV7-6
d_gene: .
abundance: few
j_gene: TRBJ2-7

CDR3nt: TGCGCCAGCAGCCAAGACAGTGGGGGCCGCGCTTTCTTT
CDR3aa: CASSQDSGGRAFF
v_gene: TRBV4-3
d_gene: .
abundance: many
j_gene: TRBJ1-1

CDR3nt: TGTGCCAGCAGCTCGCTAGCGGGAGCGTACACAGATACGCAGTATTTT
CDR3aa: CASSSLAGAYTDTQYF
v_gene: TRBV3-1
d_gene: TRBD2
abundance: many
j_gene: TRBJ2-3

CDR3nt: TGTGCCAGCAGCTTTAACGATGAGCAGTTCTTC
CDR3aa: CASSFNDEQFF
v_gene: TRBV11-2
d_gene: .
abundance: many
j_gene: TRBJ2-1

CDR3nt: TGTGCCAGCAGGAGGGGCGGGAGGCTAAATCAACAAGAGACCCAGTACTTC
CDR3aa: CASRRGGRLNQQETQYF
v_gene: TRBV6-5
d_gene: TRBD2
abundance: many
j_gene: TRBJ2-5

CDR3nt: TGCAGTGCAACTCCATTAGCGGGAGGGAGCTCTGGGGCCAACGTCCTGACTTTC
CDR3aa: CSATPLAGGSSGANVLTF
v_gene: TRBV20-1
d_gene: TRBD2
abundance: few
j_gene: TRBJ2-6

CDR3nt: TGCAGTGCTAGAGATCAAGCGAGGCTAGCGGGAGTGTACGAGCAGTACTTC
CDR3aa: CSARDQARLAGVYEQYF
v_gene: TRBV20-1
d_gene: TRBD2
abundance: many
j_gene: TRBJ2-7